This T cell receptor (beta chain) was recovered during a study of T-cell reconstitution after alpha-beta-depleted transplantation in children. The authors prepared the TCRbeta library with unique molecular identifiers. MiXCR, run by TCRdb on the PCR reads, gives a single entry per CDR3 protein. Of about 200,000 distinct CDR3 sequences listed, approximately 6% were seen once; the top ten hold about 4.4%. This clonotype was seen many times. V gave up 6 bases and J gave up 3 bases, with 11 bases separating them. The germline V gene has CDR1 KGHSH and CDR2 LQKENI. CDR3 length equals 13 residues. The material was PBMCs, obtained before TCRalphabeta/CD19-depleted stem cell transplant. The source is a girl under three years old with combined immunodeficiency, due to receive a stem cell transplant. The rearrangement uses TRBV18 and TRBJ1-2, with TRBD1 as a possible D gene (5 bases). The CDR3 sequence is CASSPRADYGYTF. CDR3 DNA: TGTGCCAGCTCCCCCAGGGCGGACTATGGCTACACCTTC.